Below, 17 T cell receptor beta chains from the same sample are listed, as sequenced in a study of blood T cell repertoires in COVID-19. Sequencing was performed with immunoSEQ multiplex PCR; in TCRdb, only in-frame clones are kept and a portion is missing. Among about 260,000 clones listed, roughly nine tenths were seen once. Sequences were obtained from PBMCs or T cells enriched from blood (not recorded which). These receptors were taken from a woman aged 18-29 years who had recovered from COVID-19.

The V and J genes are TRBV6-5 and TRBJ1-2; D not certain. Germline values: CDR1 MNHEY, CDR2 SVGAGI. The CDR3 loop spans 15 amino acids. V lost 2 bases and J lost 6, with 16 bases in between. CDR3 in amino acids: CASSYPTGVKDGYTF. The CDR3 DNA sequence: TGTGCCAGCAGTTACCCGACCGGGGTAAAGGATGGCTACACCTTC.

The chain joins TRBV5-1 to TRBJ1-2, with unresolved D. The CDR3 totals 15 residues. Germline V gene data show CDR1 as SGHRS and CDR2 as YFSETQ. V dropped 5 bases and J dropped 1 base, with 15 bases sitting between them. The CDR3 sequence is CASSFWLYRNYGYTF. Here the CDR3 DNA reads TGCGCCAGCAGTTTCTGGCTGTACCGTAACTATGGCTACACCTTC.

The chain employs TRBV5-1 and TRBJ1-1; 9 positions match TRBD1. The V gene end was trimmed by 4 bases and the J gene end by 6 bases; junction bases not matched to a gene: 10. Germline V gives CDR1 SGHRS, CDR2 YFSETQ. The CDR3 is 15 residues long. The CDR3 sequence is CASSLRQGVLSEAFF. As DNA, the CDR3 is TGCGCCAGCAGCCTACGACAGGGGGTTCTTTCTGAAGCTTTCTTT. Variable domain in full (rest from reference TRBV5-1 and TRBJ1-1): KAGVTQTPRYLIKTRGQQVTLSCSPISGHRSVSWYQQTPGQGLQFLFEYFSETQRNKGNFPGRFSGRQFSNSRSEMNVSTLELGDSALYLCASSLRQGVLSEAFFGQGTRLTVV.

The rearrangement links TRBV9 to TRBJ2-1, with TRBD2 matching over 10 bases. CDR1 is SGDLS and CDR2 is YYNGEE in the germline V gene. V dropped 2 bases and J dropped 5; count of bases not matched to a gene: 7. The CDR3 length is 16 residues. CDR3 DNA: TGTGCCAGCAGCGTCTCTAGGACTAGCGGCAACAATGAGCAGTTCTTC. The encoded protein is CASSVSRTSGNNEQFF.

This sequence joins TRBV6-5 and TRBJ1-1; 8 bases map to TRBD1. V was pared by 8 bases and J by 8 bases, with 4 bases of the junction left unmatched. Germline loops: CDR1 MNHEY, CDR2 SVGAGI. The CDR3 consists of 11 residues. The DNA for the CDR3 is TGTGCCAGCGGACAGGGACAAGAAGCTTTCTTT. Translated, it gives CASGQGQEAFF.

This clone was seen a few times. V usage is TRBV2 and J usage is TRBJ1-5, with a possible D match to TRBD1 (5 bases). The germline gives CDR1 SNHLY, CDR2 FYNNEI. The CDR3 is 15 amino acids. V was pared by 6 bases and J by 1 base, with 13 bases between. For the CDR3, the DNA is TGTGCCAGCAGGCGCAGGGAGGGAAGCAATCAGCCCCAGCATTTT. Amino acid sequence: CASRRREGSNQPQHF.

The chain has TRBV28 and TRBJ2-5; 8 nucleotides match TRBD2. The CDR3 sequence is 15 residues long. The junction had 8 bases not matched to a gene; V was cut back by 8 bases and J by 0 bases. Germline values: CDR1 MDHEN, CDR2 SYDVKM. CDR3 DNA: TGTGCCAGCCGGGTGTCTAGCGGGTACCAAGAGACCCAGTACTTC. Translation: CASRVSSGYQETQYF.

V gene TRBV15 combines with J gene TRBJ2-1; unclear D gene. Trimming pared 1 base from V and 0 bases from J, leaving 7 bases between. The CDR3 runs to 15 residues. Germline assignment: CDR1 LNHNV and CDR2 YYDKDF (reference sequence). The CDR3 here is CATSRASGSYNEQFF. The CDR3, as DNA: TGTGCCACCAGCAGAGCGTCCGGCTCCTACAATGAGCAGTTCTTC.

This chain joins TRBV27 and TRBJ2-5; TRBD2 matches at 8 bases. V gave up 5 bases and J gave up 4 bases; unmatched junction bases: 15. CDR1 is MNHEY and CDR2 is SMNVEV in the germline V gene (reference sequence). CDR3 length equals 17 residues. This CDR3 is CASSTRPVGGALETQYF. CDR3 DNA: TGTGCCAGCAGTACGAGACCCGTCGGGGGGGCCTTAGAGACCCAGTACTTC.

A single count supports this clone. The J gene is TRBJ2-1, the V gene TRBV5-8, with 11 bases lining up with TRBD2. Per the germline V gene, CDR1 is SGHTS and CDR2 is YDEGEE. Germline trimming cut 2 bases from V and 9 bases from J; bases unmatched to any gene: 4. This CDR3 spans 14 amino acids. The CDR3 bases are TGTGCCAGCAGCTTTAGCGGGGGGGCAGTTGAGCAGTTCTTC. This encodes CASSFSGGAVEQFF.

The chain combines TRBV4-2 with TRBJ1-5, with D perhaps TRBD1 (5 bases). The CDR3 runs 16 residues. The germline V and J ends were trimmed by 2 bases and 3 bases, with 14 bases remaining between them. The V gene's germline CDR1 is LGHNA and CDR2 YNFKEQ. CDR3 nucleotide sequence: TGTGCCAGCAGCCAATCTCAGGGTTTTCCCAATCAGCCCCAGCATTTT. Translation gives CASSQSQGFPNQPQHF.

CDR3 sequence reads: CATSNRTGPRYYEQYF. In DNA form, the CDR3 reads TGTGCCACCAGCAATCGAACAGGGCCCCGATACTACGAGCAGTATTTT. This rearrangement joins TRBV15 to TRBJ2-3, with D maybe TRBD1 (6 bases). The CDR3 has 16 amino acids. Germline lookup yields CDR1 LNHNV and CDR2 YYDKDF (reference sequence). The V end lost 4 bases, the J end lost 11 bases, and 25 bases lay between the germline ends. Filled out from reference TRBV15 and TRBJ2-3, the complete variable domain reads DAMVIQNPRYQVTQFGKPVTLSCSQTLNHNVMYWYQQKSSQAPKLLFHYYDKDFNNEADTPDNFQSRRPNTSFCFLDIRSPGLGDTAMYLCATSNRTGPRYYEQYFGPGTRLTVL.

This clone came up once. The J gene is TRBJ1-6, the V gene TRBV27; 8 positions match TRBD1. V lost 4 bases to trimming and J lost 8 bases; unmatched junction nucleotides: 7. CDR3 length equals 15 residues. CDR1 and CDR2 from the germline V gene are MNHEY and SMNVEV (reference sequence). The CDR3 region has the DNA TGTGCCAGCAGTTACTCGACAGGGGAAGATTCACCCCTCCACTTT. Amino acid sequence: CASSYSTGEDSPLHF.

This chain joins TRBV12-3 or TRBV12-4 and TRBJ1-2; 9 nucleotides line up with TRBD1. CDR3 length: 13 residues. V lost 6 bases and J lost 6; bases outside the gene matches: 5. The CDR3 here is CASSFGQGNGYTF. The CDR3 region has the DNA TGTGCCAGCAGCTTCGGACAGGGGAATGGCTACACCTTC.

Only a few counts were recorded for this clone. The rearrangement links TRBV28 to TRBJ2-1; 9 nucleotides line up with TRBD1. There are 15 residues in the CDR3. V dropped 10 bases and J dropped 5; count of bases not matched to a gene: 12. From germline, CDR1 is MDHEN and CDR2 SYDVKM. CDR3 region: CATRTRDRVNNEQFF. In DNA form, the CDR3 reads TGTGCCACGAGAACCCGGGACAGGGTAAACAATGAGCAGTTCTTC.

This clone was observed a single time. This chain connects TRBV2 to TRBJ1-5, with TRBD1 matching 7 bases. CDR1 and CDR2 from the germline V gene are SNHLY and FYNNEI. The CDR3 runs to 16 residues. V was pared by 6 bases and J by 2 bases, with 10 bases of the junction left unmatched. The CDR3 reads CASSSYTGVGNQPQHF. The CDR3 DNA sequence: TGTGCCAGCAGCAGTTACACAGGGGTAGGCAATCAGCCCCAGCATTTT.

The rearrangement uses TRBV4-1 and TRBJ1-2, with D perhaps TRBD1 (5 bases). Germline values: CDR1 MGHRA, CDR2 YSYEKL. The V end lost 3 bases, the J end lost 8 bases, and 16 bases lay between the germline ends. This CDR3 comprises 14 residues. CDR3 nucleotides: TGCGCCAGCAGCCAGACCAGGGTATCAGAAGGCTACACCTTC. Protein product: CASSQTRVSEGYTF.